The clone carrying this T cell receptor beta chain was found a few times. Its antigen is currently unknown. TCRdb re-derived calls from the RT-PCR reads in MiXCR, one entry per CDR3 protein. The data hold roughly 790,000 distinct CDR3 sequences, with over 20% observed a single time. Between the trimmed V and J ends, which lost 3 bases and 7 bases, there was a span of 13 bases. In germline, CDR1 is MNHNS, CDR2 SASEGT. This CDR3 contains 14 residues. This entry belongs to a study of response to subunit inactivated influenza vaccine. Study outcomes and limitations: Each seasonal influenza vaccination, the authors suggested, recruits few new T cells.

This receptor was obtained from a man in his forties or fifties who received an inactivated influenza vaccine. The V call is TRBV6-1, the J call TRBJ1-5; TRBD1 is a possible D gene (6 bases). Sequences were derived from PBMCs from blood, sampled approximately 5 days after vaccination. The CDR3 DNA reads TGTGCCAGCAGTGAGGGTCACAGGGACCAGCCCCAGCATTTT. Protein: CASSEGHRDQPQHF.